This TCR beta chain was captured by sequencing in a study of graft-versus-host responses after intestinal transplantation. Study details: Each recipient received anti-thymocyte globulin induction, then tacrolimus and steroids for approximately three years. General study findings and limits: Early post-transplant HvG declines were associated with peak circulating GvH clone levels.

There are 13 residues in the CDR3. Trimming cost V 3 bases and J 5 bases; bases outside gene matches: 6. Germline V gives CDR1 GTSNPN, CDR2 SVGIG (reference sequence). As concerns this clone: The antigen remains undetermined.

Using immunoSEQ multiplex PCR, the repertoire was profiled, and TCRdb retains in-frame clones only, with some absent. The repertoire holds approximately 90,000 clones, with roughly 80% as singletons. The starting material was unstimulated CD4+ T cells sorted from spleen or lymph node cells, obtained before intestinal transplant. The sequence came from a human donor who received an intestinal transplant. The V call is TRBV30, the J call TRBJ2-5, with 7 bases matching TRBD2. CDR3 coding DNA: TGTGCCTGGAGGAGCGGGGCGGGGGAGACCCAGTACTTC. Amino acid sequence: CAWRSGAGETQYF.